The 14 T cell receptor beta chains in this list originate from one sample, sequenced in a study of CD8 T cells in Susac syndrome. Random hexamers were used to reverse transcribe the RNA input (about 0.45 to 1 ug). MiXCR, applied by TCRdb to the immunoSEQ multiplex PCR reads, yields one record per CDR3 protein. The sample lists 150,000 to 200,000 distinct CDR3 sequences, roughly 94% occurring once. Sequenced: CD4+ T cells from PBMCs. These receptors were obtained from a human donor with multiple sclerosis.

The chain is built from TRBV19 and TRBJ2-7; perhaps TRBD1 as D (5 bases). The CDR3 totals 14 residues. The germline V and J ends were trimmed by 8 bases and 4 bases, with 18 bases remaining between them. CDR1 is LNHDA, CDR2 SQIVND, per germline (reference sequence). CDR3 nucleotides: TGTGCCAGTTCTATACAAAGGGGCGGATACGAGCAGTACTTC. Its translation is CASSIQRGGYEQYF.

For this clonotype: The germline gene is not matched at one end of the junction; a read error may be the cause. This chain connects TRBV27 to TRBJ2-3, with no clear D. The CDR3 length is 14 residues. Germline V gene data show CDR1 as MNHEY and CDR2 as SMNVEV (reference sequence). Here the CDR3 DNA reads TGTGCCAGCAGTCCCCTTTCGCGCCCAGATGCGCAGTATTTT. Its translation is CASSPLSRPDAQYF.

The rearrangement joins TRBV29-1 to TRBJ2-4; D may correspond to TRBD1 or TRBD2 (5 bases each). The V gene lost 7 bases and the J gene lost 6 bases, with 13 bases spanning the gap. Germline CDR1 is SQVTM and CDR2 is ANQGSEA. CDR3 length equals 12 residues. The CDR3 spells CSAGATRNIQYF. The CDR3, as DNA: TGCAGCGCCGGGGCAACGAGAAACATTCAGTACTTC.

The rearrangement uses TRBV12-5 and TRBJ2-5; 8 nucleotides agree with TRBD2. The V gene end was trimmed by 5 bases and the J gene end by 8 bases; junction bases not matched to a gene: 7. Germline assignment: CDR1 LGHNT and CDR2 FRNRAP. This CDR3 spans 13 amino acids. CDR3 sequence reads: CASGDSGAGTQYF. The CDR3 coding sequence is TGTGCTAGTGGTGATAGCGGGGCTGGCACCCAGTACTTC. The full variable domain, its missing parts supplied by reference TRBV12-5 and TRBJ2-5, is DARVTQTPRHKVTEMGQEVTMRCQPILGHNTVFWYRQTMMQGLELLAYFRNRAPLDDSGMPKDRFSAEMPDATLATLKIQPSEPRDSAVYFCASGDSGAGTQYFGPGTRLLVL.

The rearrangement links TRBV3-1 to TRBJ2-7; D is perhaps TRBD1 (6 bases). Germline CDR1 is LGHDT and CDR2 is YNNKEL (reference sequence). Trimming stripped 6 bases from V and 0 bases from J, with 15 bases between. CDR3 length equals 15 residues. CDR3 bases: TGTGCCAGCAGTCTCCGGGACACTAGCTCCTACGAGCAGTACTTC. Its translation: CASSLRDTSSYEQYF.

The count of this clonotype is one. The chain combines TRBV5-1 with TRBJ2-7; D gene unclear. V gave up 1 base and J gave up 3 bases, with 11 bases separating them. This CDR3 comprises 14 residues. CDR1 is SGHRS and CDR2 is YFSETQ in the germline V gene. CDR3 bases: TGCGCCAGCAGCTTGACAGAGACTTACTACGAGCAGTACTTC. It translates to CASSLTETYYEQYF. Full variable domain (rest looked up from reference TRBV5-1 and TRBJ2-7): KAGVTQTPRYLIKTRGQQVTLSCSPISGHRSVSWYQQTPGQGLQFLFEYFSETQRNKGNFPGRFSGRQFSNSRSEMNVSTLELGDSALYLCASSLTETYYEQYFGPGTRLTVT.

The CDR3 bases are TGTGCCAGCAACTTTGGGGGCAGTGGCTACGAGCAGTACTTC. As protein: CASNFGGSGYEQYF. The chain combines TRBV27 with TRBJ2-7; D is perhaps TRBD1 (6 bases). The CDR3 has 14 amino acids. The germline CDR1 and CDR2 sequences are MNHEY and SMNVEV (reference sequence). With 7 bases removed from V and 3 bases from J, the gap between germline ends came to 16 bases.

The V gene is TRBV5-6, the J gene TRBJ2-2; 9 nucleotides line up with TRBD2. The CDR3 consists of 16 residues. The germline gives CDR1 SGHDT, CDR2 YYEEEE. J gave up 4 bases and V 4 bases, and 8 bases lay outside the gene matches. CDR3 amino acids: CASSLPGAGGTGELFF. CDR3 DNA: TGTGCCAGCAGCCTCCCAGGAGCGGGAGGCACCGGGGAGCTGTTTTTT.

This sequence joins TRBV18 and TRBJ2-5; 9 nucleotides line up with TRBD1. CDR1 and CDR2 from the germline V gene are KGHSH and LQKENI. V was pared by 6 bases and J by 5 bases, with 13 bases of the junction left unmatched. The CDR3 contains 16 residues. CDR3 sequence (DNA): TGTGCCAGCTCGTACCGAAAATCCGGGACAGGGGAGACCCAGTACTTC. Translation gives CASSYRKSGTGETQYF.

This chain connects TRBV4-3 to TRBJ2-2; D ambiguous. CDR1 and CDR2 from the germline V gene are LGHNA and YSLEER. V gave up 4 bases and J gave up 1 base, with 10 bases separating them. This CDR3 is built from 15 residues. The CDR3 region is CASSLLLGNTGELFF. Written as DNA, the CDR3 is TGCGCCAGCAGCCTTCTCCTCGGGAACACCGGGGAGCTGTTTTTT.

CDR3 protein: CASSSLPMREAATQYF. The DNA for the CDR3 is TGTGCCAGCAGTTCCCTCCCAATGCGGGAGGCGGCTACGCAGTATTTT. The genes are TRBV27 and TRBJ2-3, with 8 bases that match TRBD2. Trimming at V came to 4 bases and at J to 8 bases, leaving 14 bases not matched to a gene. The CDR3 extends over 16 amino acids. Germline CDR1 is MNHEY and CDR2 is SMNVEV (reference sequence).

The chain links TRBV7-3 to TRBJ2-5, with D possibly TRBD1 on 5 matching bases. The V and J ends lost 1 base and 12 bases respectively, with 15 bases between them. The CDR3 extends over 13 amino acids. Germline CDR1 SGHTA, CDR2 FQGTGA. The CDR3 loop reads CASSLSSQGLKYF. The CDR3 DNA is TGTGCCAGCAGCTTAAGTAGCCAGGGCCTGAAGTACTTC.

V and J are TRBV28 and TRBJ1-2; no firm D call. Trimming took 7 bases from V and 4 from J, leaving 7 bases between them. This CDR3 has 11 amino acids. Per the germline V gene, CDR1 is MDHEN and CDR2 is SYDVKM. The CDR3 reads CASNPGYGYTF. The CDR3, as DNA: TGTGCCAGCAATCCTGGCTATGGCTACACCTTC.

Here the CDR3 DNA reads TGCAGTGCTAGTACCGGAGTGAACACTGAAGCTTTCTTT. This encodes CSASTGVNTEAFF. V and J are TRBV20-1 and TRBJ1-1; D not certain. Trimming stripped 3 bases from V and 0 bases from J, with 8 bases between. Per germline, CDR1 DFQATT and CDR2 SNEGSKA (reference sequence). This CDR3 region has 13 residues.